These 28 T cell receptor beta chains were all obtained from the same sample, sequenced in a study of blood T cell repertoires in COVID-19. TCRdb's copy holds only in-frame clones and misses some; the assay was immunoSEQ multiplex PCR. The table includes some 170,000 clones, about 76% detected once. Sequencing used peripheral blood. These receptors all come from a woman in her forties or fifties with active or convalescent COVID-19.

The rearrangement links TRBV5-6 to TRBJ1-6; D is perhaps TRBD1 (5 bases). In germline, CDR1 is SGHDT, CDR2 YYEEEE. CDR3 length: 14 residues. Trimming stripped 4 bases from V and 7 bases from J, with 12 bases between. CDR3 loop: CASSLTVHNSPLHF. The CDR3 DNA reads TGTGCCAGCAGCCTGACAGTACACAATTCACCCCTCCACTTT. The full variable domain, with the rest looked up from reference TRBV5-6 and TRBJ1-6, is DAGVTQSPTHLIKTRGQQVTLRCSPKSGHDTVSWYQQALGQGPQFIFQYYEEEERQRGNFPDRFSGHQFPNYSSELNVNALLLGDSALYLCASSLTVHNSPLHFGNGTRLTVT.

The chain joins TRBV7-2 to TRBJ2-7, with D tentatively TRBD2 (6 bases). This CDR3 region has 16 residues. V lost 1 base and J 0 bases, leaving 13 bases between the germline ends. The germline V gene encodes CDR1 SGHTA and CDR2 FQGNSA. CDR3 coding DNA: TGTGCCAGCAGCTTAGGGCGGGGAGGTCCCTCCTACGAGCAGTACTTC. This sequence encodes CASSLGRGGPSYEQYF.

V usage is TRBV5-5 and J usage is TRBJ2-1; no definite D call. This CDR3 is built from 15 residues. The germline V gene encodes CDR1 SGHKS and CDR2 YYEKEE (reference sequence). V gave up 2 bases and J gave up 0 bases, with 9 bases separating them. The CDR3 reads CASSLALHSYNEQFF. In DNA, the CDR3 is TGTGCCAGCAGCTTAGCGCTTCACTCCTACAATGAGCAGTTCTTC.

V is TRBV12-5 and J is TRBJ1-1, with 8 bases fitting TRBD1. With V trimmed by 1 base and J by 0 bases, 1 base remained unmatched. The length of the CDR3 is 15 residues. The V gene's germline CDR1 is LGHNT and CDR2 FRNRAP. DNA of the CDR3: TGTGCTAGTGGTTTGGGACAGGGGATGAACACTGAAGCTTTCTTT. Translated: CASGLGQGMNTEAFF.

The rearrangement links TRBV5-6 to TRBJ2-5, with D possibly being TRBD1 (6 bases). The length of the CDR3 is 14 residues. V lost 2 bases and J 2 bases, leaving 10 bases between the germline ends. Germline V lookup: CDR1 SGHDT, CDR2 YYEEEE. CDR3 sequence (DNA): TGTGCCAGCAGCTTACTGACAGGACAAGAGACCCAGTACTTC. It encodes CASSLLTGQETQYF.

The rearrangement uses TRBV19 and TRBJ1-1, with TRBD1 as a possible D gene (5 bases). The CDR3 consists of 15 residues. CDR1 is LNHDA and CDR2 is SQIVND in the germline V gene (reference sequence). V was cut by 7 bases and J by 1 base, with 16 bases left in between. CDR3 sequence (DNA): TGTGCCAGTAATCCCGGATGGGGCGGGAACACTGAAGCTTTCTTT. Protein sequence: CASNPGWGGNTEAFF. Looking up the rest from reference TRBV19 and TRBJ1-1 gives the full variable domain: DGGITQSPKYLFRKEGQNVTLSCEQNLNHDAMYWYRQDPGQGLRLIYYSQIVNDFQKGDIAEGYSVSREKKESFPLTVTSAQKNPTAFYLCASNPGWGGNTEAFFGQGTRLTVV.

This chain links TRBV2 with TRBJ1-2, with no clear D. Between the trimmed V and J ends, which lost 8 bases and 8 bases, there was a span of 6 bases. This CDR3 region has 9 residues. Germline CDR1 is SNHLY and CDR2 is FYNNEI. This CDR3 reads CASGGGYTF. Written as DNA, the CDR3 is TGTGCCAGCGGCGGGGGCTACACCTTC. The full variable domain, in which reference TRBV2 and TRBJ1-2 provide the parts outside the CDR3, is EPEVTQTPSHQVTQMGQEVILRCVPISNHLYFYWYRQILGQKVEFLVSFYNNEISEKSEIFDDQFSVERPDGSNFTLKIRSTKLEDSAMYFCASGGGYTFGSGTRLTVV.

The chain joins TRBV5-1 to TRBJ1-5; D call uncertain. Trimming took 2 bases from V and 3 from J, leaving 12 bases between them. CDR1 and CDR2 (germline): SGHRS, YFSETQ. The CDR3 consists of 15 residues. Here the CDR3 reads CASSLLGDNNQPQHF. The CDR3 DNA reads as TGCGCCAGCAGCTTACTAGGAGACAACAATCAGCCCCAGCATTTT.

This rearrangement joins TRBV6-5 to TRBJ2-7; D remains unclear. Per germline, CDR1 MNHEY and CDR2 SVGAGI. The CDR3 totals 12 residues. The V end was cut by 10 bases, the J end by 2 bases, with 12 bases between. Here the CDR3 DNA reads TGTGCCACCAGAGAGGTTCCCTACGAGCAGTACTTC. Protein product: CATREVPYEQYF.

The chain employs TRBV5-4 and TRBJ2-3; TRBD2 might be the D (6 bases). Trimming left V 5 bases short and J 3 bases short, with 13 bases between. Germline values: CDR1 SGHNT, CDR2 YYREEE (reference sequence). This CDR3 has 14 amino acids. The CDR3 protein is CASSSTSTTDTQYF. CDR3 DNA: TGTGCCAGCAGTTCGACTAGTACGACAGATACGCAGTATTTT. The full variable domain, with the rest looked up from reference TRBV5-4 and TRBJ2-3, is ETGVTQSPTHLIKTRGQQVTLRCSSQSGHNTVSWYQQALGQGPQFIFQYYREEENGRGNFPPRFSGLQFPNYSSELNVNALELDDSALYLCASSSTSTTDTQYFGPGTRLTVL.

V gene TRBV5-1 combines with J gene TRBJ1-3, with D hard to call. V was trimmed by 4 bases and J by 0 bases, leaving 11 bases between them. There are 15 residues in the CDR3. Germline CDR1 reads SGHRS; CDR2 reads YFSETQ. The CDR3 here is CASSQYGISGNTIYF. The CDR3 DNA is TGCGCCAGCAGCCAGTACGGGATCTCTGGAAACACCATATATTTT.

The V gene is TRBV6-5, the J gene TRBJ1-6; D possibly corresponds to TRBD1 (5 bases). Trimming took off 6 bases at V and 5 bases at J, with 14 bases between the two ends. Germline V gene lookup returns CDR1 MNHEY and CDR2 SVGAGI. This CDR3 contains 15 residues. CDR3 nucleotides: TGTGCCAGCAGACCTCCGGGACTAGATAATTCACCCCTCCACTTT. Residues: CASRPPGLDNSPLHF.

Comment on this clone: This same CDR3 is encoded by further DNA sequences in the sample. This sequence joins TRBV30 and TRBJ1-1, with D tentatively TRBD1 (6 bases). The V end lost 5 bases, the J end lost 4 bases, and 11 bases lay between the germline ends. Germline CDR1 reads GTSNPN; CDR2 reads SVGIG (reference sequence). The CDR3 runs 12 residues. CDR3 amino acids: CAWRRGSTEAFF. The CDR3 DNA reads TGTGCCTGGCGCAGGGGTTCCACTGAAGCTTTCTTT.

This CDR3 is CSASPSGNTDTQYF. The DNA of the CDR3 is TGCAGTGCTAGTCCAAGCGGGAACACAGATACGCAGTATTTT. The chain carries TRBV20-1 and TRBJ2-3; TRBD2 matches 7 bases. This CDR3 has 14 amino acids. J was trimmed by 2 bases and V by 3 bases; bases with no gene match: 5. The germline V gene encodes CDR1 DFQATT and CDR2 SNEGSKA (reference sequence).

The chain uses TRBV10-1 and TRBJ2-3; 8 nucleotides align to TRBD2. V shed 0 bases, J shed 2 bases, and the junction held 7 bases outside the gene matches. CDR1 and CDR2 from the germline V gene are WNHNN and SYGVQD (reference sequence). The length of the CDR3 is 17 residues. For the CDR3, the DNA is TGCGCCAGCAGTGAGTCGGTAGCGGGAAACCCCACAGATACGCAGTATTTT. Its protein is CASSESVAGNPTDTQYF.

The chain combines TRBV6-6 with TRBJ1-5, with D unresolved. Germline CDR1 reads MNHNY; CDR2 reads SVGAGI (reference sequence). V lost 6 bases to trimming and J lost 0 bases, with 3 bases between them. The CDR3 extends over 12 amino acids. The CDR3 DNA sequence: TGTGCCAGCAGCTTTAGCAATCAGCCCCAGCATTTT. Translation gives CASSFSNQPQHF.

V and J are TRBV27 and TRBJ2-2; 14 nucleotides agree with TRBD2. This CDR3 contains 18 residues. V lost 4 bases, J lost 4 bases, and 8 bases stayed unmatched. CDR1 and CDR2 (germline): MNHEY, SMNVEV (reference sequence). The CDR3 loop is CASSSRLAGGGSTGELFF. CDR3 DNA: TGTGCCAGCAGTTCCAGACTAGCGGGAGGGGGGAGCACCGGGGAGCTGTTTTTT.

V gene TRBV20-1 combines with J gene TRBJ1-5; 8 nucleotides align to TRBD1. Germline CDR1 and CDR2: DFQATT and SNEGSKA (reference sequence). The J segment lost 6 bases and the V segment lost 3 bases, leaving 10 bases of the junction unmatched. CDR3 size: 15 residues. CDR3 in DNA: TGCAGTGCTAGTCCCGGCAGGGGGCTTGGTCAGCCCCAGCATTTT. Protein sequence: CSASPGRGLGQPQHF.

This chain uses TRBV5-1 with TRBJ1-2; TRBD1 aligns across 8 bases. Germline V gives CDR1 SGHRS, CDR2 YFSETQ. Germline trimming cut 0 bases from V and 6 bases from J; bases unmatched to any gene: 1. The CDR3 sequence is 13 residues long. The CDR3 coding sequence is TGCGCCAGCAGCTTGGCAGGGGGCGATGGCTACACCTTC. Protein product: CASSLAGGDGYTF.

The chain recombines TRBV28 with TRBJ2-3; 8 bases are shared with TRBD1. The J segment lost 0 bases and the V segment lost 6 bases, leaving 5 bases of the junction unmatched. CDR1 is MDHEN and CDR2 is SYDVKM in the germline V gene. The CDR3 runs 15 residues. The CDR3 here is CASSRQGLSTDTQYF. CDR3 nucleotide sequence: TGTGCCAGCAGCCGACAGGGGCTGAGCACAGATACGCAGTATTTT. The whole variable domain, remainder taken from reference TRBV28 and TRBJ2-3, is DVKVTQSSRYLVKRTGEKVFLECVQDMDHENMFWYRQDPGLGLRLIYFSYDVKMKEKGDIPEGYSVSREKKERFSLILESASTNQTSMYLCASSRQGLSTDTQYFGPGTRLTVL.

This clone was seen once. This chain links TRBV5-6 with TRBJ1-1, with D tentatively TRBD1 (5 bases). CDR3 length: 14 amino acids. Germline-derived CDR1 and CDR2 are SGHDT and YYEEEE. Trimming pared 0 bases from V and 7 bases from J, leaving 13 bases between. In nucleotides, the CDR3 is TGTGCCAGCAGCTTGGGGGGCACGGGGGATGAAGCTTTCTTT. Protein sequence: CASSLGGTGDEAFF. Supplemented by reference TRBV5-6 and TRBJ1-1, the full variable domain reads DAGVTQSPTHLIKTRGQQVTLRCSPKSGHDTVSWYQQALGQGPQFIFQYYEEEERQRGNFPDRFSGHQFPNYSSELNVNALLLGDSALYLCASSLGGTGDEAFFGQGTRLTVV.

V is TRBV5-1 and J is TRBJ1-4; D perhaps matches TRBD1 (5 bases). Trimming stripped 0 bases from V and 0 bases from J, with 9 bases between. CDR3 length: 16 amino acids. From germline, CDR1 is SGHRS and CDR2 YFSETQ. CDR3: CASSLGQITTNEKLFF. DNA for the CDR3: TGCGCCAGCAGCTTGGGACAGATTACAACTAATGAAAAACTGTTTTTT. The variable domain in full, with the rest retrieved from reference TRBV5-1 and TRBJ1-4, is KAGVTQTPRYLIKTRGQQVTLSCSPISGHRSVSWYQQTPGQGLQFLFEYFSETQRNKGNFPGRFSGRQFSNSRSEMNVSTLELGDSALYLCASSLGQITTNEKLFFGSGTQLSVL.

The genes are TRBV28 and TRBJ1-2; no clear D gene. The CDR3 loop spans 13 amino acids. Germline V gene lookup returns CDR1 MDHEN and CDR2 SYDVKM. V dropped 6 bases and J dropped 2 bases, with 10 bases sitting between them. The CDR3 nucleotides are TGTGCCAGCAGGAGGGATATAAACTATGGCTACACCTTC. It encodes CASRRDINYGYTF.

This chain connects TRBV6-5 to TRBJ1-6, with 10 bases fitting TRBD1. V shed 0 bases, J shed 9 bases, and the junction held 2 bases outside the gene matches. Germline loops: CDR1 MNHEY, CDR2 SVGAGI. The CDR3 extends over 15 amino acids. CDR3 bases: TGTGCCAGCAGTTACTCGAGGACAGGGGGTTCACCCCTCCACTTT. It translates to CASSYSRTGGSPLHF.

The J gene is TRBJ2-2, the V gene TRBV27; D gene unclear. The CDR3 loop spans 15 amino acids. CDR1 is MNHEY and CDR2 is SMNVEV in the germline V gene (reference sequence). With 6 bases removed from V and 3 bases from J, the gap between germline ends came to 14 bases. The CDR3, as DNA: TGTGCCAGCAGGCCTACCAGGATACACACCGGGGAGCTGTTTTTT. Translated, it gives CASRPTRIHTGELFF.

This clone came up a few times. This chain joins TRBV10-3 and TRBJ2-7, with D possibly being TRBD1 (5 bases). The length of the CDR3 is 12 residues. Trimming removed 3 bases at V and 3 bases at J, with 6 bases between. Germline values: CDR1 ENHRY, CDR2 SYGVKD. The CDR3: CAISDQGYEQYF. As DNA, the CDR3 is TGTGCCATCAGTGACCAGGGCTACGAGCAGTACTTC.

The chain has TRBV7-2 and TRBJ2-3; D possibly corresponds to TRBD1 (6 bases). This CDR3 has 15 amino acids. Per germline, CDR1 SGHTA and CDR2 FQGNSA. V was trimmed by 5 bases and J by 2 bases, leaving 14 bases between them. This chain's CDR3 is CASSPVWDITDTQYF. As DNA, the CDR3 is TGTGCCAGCAGCCCCGTCTGGGACATCACAGATACGCAGTATTTT.

The chain has TRBV5-4 and TRBJ1-1; no clear D. Per the germline V gene, CDR1 is SGHNT and CDR2 is YYREEE (reference sequence). The CDR3 extends over 14 amino acids. Trimming pared 0 bases from V and 4 bases from J, leaving 10 bases between. CDR3 nucleotide sequence: TGTGCCAGCAGCTTGGGGCCGGGAGGCACTGAAGCTTTCTTT. This sequence encodes CASSLGPGGTEAFF.